Following are 30 T cell receptor beta chains from one sample sequenced in a study of shared clonotypes between healthy human individuals. Libraries were prepared by immunoSEQ multiplex PCR; TCRdb keeps only in-frame clonotypes and omits some of them. Of roughly 810,000 clones in the sample, roughly 96% were seen once. Naive CD8 cells lacked CD45RO and underwent positive selection for CCR7, leaving out terminally differentiated effector memory CD45RA+ cells. The sample was naive CD8+ T cells sorted from blood. Receptors were obtained from a man aged 25-45 years in good health.

The chain is built from TRBV6-5 and TRBJ2-2; no clear D gene. Trimming shortened V by 2 bases and J by 6 bases, and 7 bases separated the two germline ends. Per the germline V gene, CDR1 is MNHEY and CDR2 is SVGAGI. This CDR3 comprises 13 residues. In nucleotides, the CDR3 is TGTGCCAGCAGTTACGAGGTGGCCGGGGAGCTGTTTTTT. It specifies CASSYEVAGELFF.

To note about this clone: The same CDR3 also results from other DNA sequences found in this sample. V usage is TRBV7-9 and J usage is TRBJ2-7; 7 positions match TRBD1. V lost 5 bases and J lost 3; bases outside the gene matches: 4. Germline values: CDR1 SEHNR, CDR2 FQNEAQ (reference sequence). This CDR3 comprises 13 residues. The CDR3 protein is CASSRRDSYEQYF. CDR3 coding DNA: TGTGCCAGCAGCCGACGGGACAGCTACGAGCAGTACTTC.

The V and J genes are TRBV7-8 and TRBJ2-7; no clear D gene. The V gene's germline CDR1 is SGHVS and CDR2 FQNEAQ. The CDR3 runs to 20 residues. The germline V and J ends were trimmed by 4 bases and 3 bases, with 31 bases remaining between them. CDR3 sequence: CASSSPGGLLGTGENYEQYF. CDR3 DNA sequence: TGTGCCAGCAGCTCCCCAGGTGGGCTACTGGGAACTGGGGAAAACTACGAGCAGTACTTC.

The chain recombines TRBV7-9 with TRBJ1-1; 9 bases agree with TRBD1. The V gene's germline CDR1 is SEHNR and CDR2 FQNEAQ (reference sequence). There are 15 residues in the CDR3. The V gene end was trimmed by 5 bases and the J gene end by 0 bases; junction bases not matched to a gene: 4. CDR3 DNA: TGTGCCAGCAGCCACCGACAGGGGGTGAACACTGAAGCTTTCTTT. Translated: CASSHRQGVNTEAFF.

V usage is TRBV5-6 and J usage is TRBJ1-1, with D possibly TRBD1 on 5 matching bases. Trimming removed 2 bases at V and 2 bases at J, with 10 bases between. CDR1 and CDR2 from the germline V gene are SGHDT and YYEEEE. The CDR3 sequence is 14 residues long. CDR3 bases: TGTGCCAGCAGCTTTACAGGAGATAACACTGAAGCTTTCTTT. Translation gives CASSFTGDNTEAFF. The full variable domain, its missing parts supplied by reference TRBV5-6 and TRBJ1-1, is DAGVTQSPTHLIKTRGQQVTLRCSPKSGHDTVSWYQQALGQGPQFIFQYYEEEERQRGNFPDRFSGHQFPNYSSELNVNALLLGDSALYLCASSFTGDNTEAFFGQGTRLTVV.

The chain joins TRBV6-6 to TRBJ2-7; 9 bases match TRBD1. The CDR3 contains 14 residues. J was trimmed by 3 bases and V by 2 bases; bases with no gene match: 2. Germline V CDR1 and CDR2: MNHNY, SVGAGI (reference sequence). This CDR3 reads CASSYDRGNYEQYF. CDR3 bases: TGTGCCAGCAGTTACGACAGGGGGAACTACGAGCAGTACTTC.

The chain carries TRBV12-5 and TRBJ1-2; 9 bases are shared with TRBD1. The trim removed 4 bases at V and 6 bases at J, leaving 3 bases unmatched. CDR1 is LGHNT, CDR2 FRNRAP, per germline. This CDR3 comprises 13 residues. The CDR3: CASGSGTGNGYTF. The CDR3 DNA is TGTGCTAGTGGTTCCGGGACAGGGAATGGCTACACCTTC.

The chain joins TRBV14 to TRBJ2-2; D is ambiguous. Trimming took off 1 base at V and 7 bases at J, with 4 bases between the two ends. CDR3 length: 12 residues. The germline V gene has CDR1 SGHDN and CDR2 FVKESK. CDR3 protein: CASSQVNGELFF. In DNA form, the CDR3 reads TGTGCCAGCAGCCAAGTGAACGGGGAGCTGTTTTTT.

This chain uses TRBV27 with TRBJ2-1; 11 bases are shared with TRBD1. The V gene's germline CDR1 is MNHEY and CDR2 SMNVEV (reference sequence). The CDR3 loop spans 15 amino acids. V dropped 8 bases and J dropped 5; count of bases not matched to a gene: 8. The CDR3 here is CASGGTGGPHNEQFF. The CDR3 DNA reads TGTGCCAGCGGGGGGACAGGGGGTCCACACAATGAGCAGTTCTTC.

This clone was recorded only once. The chain couples TRBV11-2 to TRBJ2-3; D not resolved. CDR1 is SGHAT and CDR2 is FQNNGV in the germline V gene. There are 11 residues in the CDR3. Between the trimmed V and J ends, which lost 2 bases and 6 bases, there was a span of 3 bases. In DNA form, the CDR3 reads TGTGCCAGCAGCTTACAGGATACGCAGTATTTT. It encodes CASSLQDTQYF.

The chain links TRBV7-8 to TRBJ2-7; no clear D. V lost 3 bases to trimming and J lost 7 bases, with 13 bases between them. Germline CDR1 is SGHVS and CDR2 is FQNEAQ. This CDR3 has 13 amino acids. The CDR3 here is CASSFKPLGEQYF. In DNA, the CDR3 is TGTGCCAGCAGCTTTAAACCGTTGGGAGAGCAGTACTTC.

The chain couples TRBV27 to TRBJ1-5; D is possibly TRBD1 (6 bases). The CDR3 spans 13 residues. Trimming left V 2 bases short and J 8 bases short, with 10 bases between. Germline CDR1 is MNHEY and CDR2 is SMNVEV (reference sequence). CDR3 DNA: TGTGCCAGCAGTTTACAGGGGAGGGAGCCCCAGCATTTT. It codes for CASSLQGREPQHF.

There are a few counts of this clone. V usage is TRBV2 and J usage is TRBJ2-7; tentatively, D is TRBD2 (6 bases). Trimming pared 11 bases from V and 1 base from J, leaving 12 bases between. This CDR3 has 12 residues. Germline-derived CDR1 and CDR2 are SNHLY and FYNNEI. CDR3 sequence: CAGASASYEQYF. In DNA form, the CDR3 reads TGTGCCGGGGCTAGCGCGTCCTACGAGCAGTACTTC.

This clone has a single count. At the DNA level, this CDR3 is encoded by other sequences in the same sample as well. The rearrangement uses TRBV9 and TRBJ2-7, with a tentative D call TRBD1 (5 bases). The CDR3 runs to 14 residues. Deletions cut 0 bases from V and 2 bases from J, with 9 bases between. Germline CDR1 SGDLS, CDR2 YYNGEE. Here the CDR3 reads CASSVGGGTYEQYF. The CDR3 region has the DNA TGTGCCAGCAGCGTAGGGGGCGGAACCTACGAGCAGTACTTC.

This clone was recorded only once. The rearrangement uses TRBV28 and TRBJ1-5; D ambiguous. Per germline, CDR1 MDHEN and CDR2 SYDVKM. V was clipped by 5 bases and J by 4 bases, with 15 bases between them. The CDR3 is made up of 15 amino acids. The CDR3: CASSTPAPGNQPQHF. The DNA for the CDR3 is TGTGCCAGCAGTACCCCCGCGCCGGGTAATCAGCCCCAGCATTTT.

Points on this clone: The same CDR3 is also encoded by other DNA sequences in this sample. The chain uses TRBV18 and TRBJ2-2, with D possibly being TRBD1 (6 bases). Trimming pared 2 bases from V and 3 bases from J, leaving 10 bases between. CDR1 and CDR2 from the germline V gene are KGHSH and LQKENI. CDR3 length: 15 residues. The CDR3 protein is CASSPGGADTGELFF. CDR3 in DNA: TGTGCCAGCTCACCAGGGGGCGCGGACACCGGGGAGCTGTTTTTT.

This clone showed up just a few times. This chain uses TRBV4-1 with TRBJ1-1; possibly TRBD1 for D (6 bases). Germline-derived CDR1 and CDR2 are MGHRA and YSYEKL. The CDR3 runs 13 residues. V lost 4 bases, J lost 4 bases, and 10 bases lay in between. The CDR3 here is CASSRGGGTEAFF. For the CDR3, the DNA is TGCGCCAGCAGCCGAGGGGGTGGCACTGAAGCTTTCTTT.

The V and J genes are TRBV6-1 and TRBJ1-4; D not certain. Germline CDR1 is MNHNS and CDR2 is SASEGT. The CDR3 length is 15 residues. The V end was cut by 3 bases, the J end by 8 bases, with 16 bases between. For the CDR3, the DNA is TGTGCCAGCAGTGATCTGCGGGGTTTAAGGGAAAAACTGTTTTTT. This encodes CASSDLRGLREKLFF.

The CDR3 nucleotides read TGCAGCGCCGAGACAGGGGCCTACAATGAGCAGTTCTTC. It specifies CSAETGAYNEQFF. This sequence joins TRBV29-1 and TRBJ2-1, with 8 positions matching TRBD1. Germline V gives CDR1 SQVTM, CDR2 ANQGSEA. CDR3 length: 13 residues. Trimming at V came to 7 bases and at J to 2 bases, leaving 4 bases not matched to a gene.

V and J are TRBV25-1 and TRBJ1-5, with D perhaps TRBD1 (6 bases). Germline V gene lookup returns CDR1 MGHDK and CDR2 SYGVNS. Between the trimmed V and J ends, which lost 5 bases and 3 bases, there was a span of 11 bases. This CDR3 comprises 14 residues. CDR3 DNA sequence: TGTGCCAGCAGTCCAGGGGCCCCCAATCAGCCCCAGCATTTT. Translated: CASSPGAPNQPQHF.

This chain links TRBV7-9 with TRBJ2-7, with 9 bases identical to TRBD1. This CDR3 has 15 amino acids. The junction had 10 bases not matched to a gene; V was cut back by 5 bases and J by 5 bases. Per the germline V gene, CDR1 is SEHNR and CDR2 is FQNEAQ (reference sequence). The CDR3 DNA is TGTGCCAGCAGCGCTACCGGGACAGGGATCCACGAGCAGTACTTC. Amino acid sequence: CASSATGTGIHEQYF.

J is TRBJ2-1 and V is TRBV5-1, with 8 bases matching TRBD1. V was pared by 0 bases and J by 6 bases, with 2 bases of the junction left unmatched. The germline gives CDR1 SGHRS, CDR2 YFSETQ. This CDR3 contains 14 residues. The CDR3 spells CASSLVGTGNEQFF. The CDR3 DNA sequence: TGCGCCAGCAGCTTGGTTGGGACAGGCAATGAGCAGTTCTTC.

The genes are TRBV6-5 and TRBJ1-2; the D gene is possibly TRBD1 (5 bases). Between the trimmed V and J ends, which lost 0 bases and 2 bases, there was a span of 10 bases. This CDR3 region has 15 residues. Germline V gene lookup returns CDR1 MNHEY and CDR2 SVGAGI. DNA of the CDR3: TGTGCCAGCAGTTACTCAAGGGGCACGAACTATGGCTACACCTTC. Encoded protein: CASSYSRGTNYGYTF.

The chain employs TRBV7-9 and TRBJ2-7; the match to TRBD1 covers 7 bases. The germline gives CDR1 SEHNR, CDR2 FQNEAQ (reference sequence). With 4 bases clipped from V and 0 bases from J, the junction kept 3 bases outside the gene matches. CDR3 length equals 14 residues. The DNA for the CDR3 is TGTGCCAGCAGCTCCTGGACAGGCTCCTACGAGCAGTACTTC. Translation: CASSSWTGSYEQYF.

The sample holds one count of this clone. CDR3 amino acids: CASSEIQASYEQYF. The DNA of the CDR3 is TGTGCCAGCAGTGAAATCCAGGCCTCCTACGAGCAGTACTTC. The chain links TRBV6-1 to TRBJ2-7; D is ambiguous. V was shortened by 2 bases and J by 0 bases, with 8 bases between the two germline ends. The CDR3 is made up of 14 amino acids. Per the germline V gene, CDR1 is MNHNS and CDR2 is SASEGT.

The chain joins TRBV6-5 to TRBJ1-3; D perhaps matches TRBD1 (5 bases). The CDR3 is 16 residues long. Per germline, CDR1 MNHEY and CDR2 SVGAGI. The ends were cut back, 0 bases at V and 0 bases at J, with 9 bases in the middle. The CDR3 region is CASSYSRQISGNTIYF. The CDR3 nucleotides are TGTGCCAGCAGTTACTCCCGACAGATCTCTGGAAACACCATATATTTT.

This clone was seen once. This chain joins TRBV27 and TRBJ1-1, with D perhaps TRBD1 (5 bases). V gave up 7 bases and J gave up 1 base, with 22 bases separating them. CDR3 length: 17 amino acids. Germline CDR1 MNHEY, CDR2 SMNVEV (reference sequence). The CDR3 DNA reads TGTGCCAGCATGGGGGGGGTTCGGGACCGACCGAACACTGAAGCTTTCTTT. As protein: CASMGGVRDRPNTEAFF.

CDR3 region: CASSNPDRAVTRSGSDEQYF. For the CDR3, the DNA is TGTGCCAGCAGTAACCCTGACAGGGCGGTCACCCGTTCCGGGTCGGACGAGCAGTACTTC. The chain links TRBV9 to TRBJ2-7; 7 positions agree with TRBD1. This CDR3 is 20 amino acids long. CDR1 and CDR2 (germline): SGDLS, YYNGEE. Unmatched junction bases numbered 28, after V lost 5 bases and J lost 5 bases. The full variable domain, with the rest looked up from reference TRBV9 and TRBJ2-7, is DSGVTQTPKHLITATGQRVTLRCSPRSGDLSVYWYQQSLDQGLQFLIQYYNGEERAKGNILERFSAQQFPDLHSELNLSSLELGDSALYFCASSNPDRAVTRSGSDEQYFGPGTRLTVT.

DNA for the CDR3: TGTGCCAGCAGCCCCGGGACAGGGACAAACTACGAGCAGTACTTC. Translating it yields CASSPGTGTNYEQYF. The J gene is TRBJ2-7, the V gene TRBV13; 9 bases are shared with TRBD1. The CDR3 length is 15 residues. After removal of 5 bases from V and 3 bases from J, the junction contained 8 bases not matched to a gene. Per the germline V gene, CDR1 is PRHDT and CDR2 is FYEKMQ (reference sequence).

This chain connects TRBV27 to TRBJ2-7; D is ambiguous. CDR1 is MNHEY and CDR2 is SMNVEV in the germline V gene (reference sequence). The CDR3 loop spans 13 amino acids. V was cut by 4 bases and J by 2 bases, with 9 bases left in between. CDR3 in DNA: TGTGCCAGCAGTTATGCCGCTGCCTACGAGCAGTACTTC. Its translation is CASSYAAAYEQYF.